The 27 T cell receptor beta chains given below trace back to one sample, sequenced in a study of shared clonotypes between healthy human individuals. Using immunoSEQ multiplex PCR, the repertoire was profiled, and TCRdb retains in-frame clones only, with some absent. The sample has 450,000 to 500,000 clones; around 73% are singletons. Sequences were obtained from PBMCs. These receptors all stem from a woman in her thirties or forties in good health. Some clones in this sample may be carry-over from other donors' samples.

This chain uses TRBV28 with TRBJ2-7, with a tentative D call TRBD1 (5 bases). Trimming took off 3 bases at V and 4 bases at J, with 13 bases between the two ends. Germline V gene sequence: CDR1 MDHEN, CDR2 SYDVKM. The CDR3 runs to 14 residues. The DNA of the CDR3 is TGTGCCAGCAGTTTGGTCAGGGTGACGTACGAGCAGTACTTC. The encoded protein is CASSLVRVTYEQYF.

The chain employs TRBV30 and TRBJ1-2; TRBD1 agrees at 9 bases. This CDR3 contains 13 residues. CDR1 is GTSNPN and CDR2 is SVGIG in the germline V gene (reference sequence). After removal of 3 bases from V and 3 bases from J, the junction contained 2 bases not matched to a gene. CDR3 loop: CAWSGTGYYGYTF. The DNA for the CDR3 is TGTGCCTGGAGCGGGACAGGGTACTATGGCTACACCTTC.

This chain joins TRBV5-1 and TRBJ2-3, with TRBD2 matching 13 bases. CDR1 is SGHRS and CDR2 is YFSETQ in the germline V gene. The J segment lost 4 bases and the V segment lost 3 bases, leaving 20 bases of the junction unmatched. The CDR3 loop spans 21 amino acids. CDR3 sequence: CASSSPRGSGLAGEGPDTQYF. DNA of the CDR3: TGCGCCAGCAGCTCCCCGAGGGGGTCTGGACTAGCGGGAGAAGGCCCAGATACGCAGTATTTT.

This clone was found a few times. The CDR3 is CASSMRTGGELFF. The CDR3 coding sequence is TGTGCCAGCAGCATGCGGACGGGCGGGGAGCTGTTTTTT. V is TRBV25-1 and J is TRBJ2-2, with no clear D. Deletions cut 6 bases from V and 7 bases from J, with 12 bases between. The germline V gene has CDR1 MGHDK and CDR2 SYGVNS. The CDR3 runs to 13 residues. Full variable domain (missing parts from reference TRBV25-1 and TRBJ2-2): EADIYQTPRYLVIGTGKKITLECSQTMGHDKMYWYQQDPGMELHLIHYSYGVNSTEKGDLSSESTVSRIRTEHFPLTLESARPSHTSQYLCASSMRTGGELFFGEGSRLTVL.

This clone was recorded a few times. The CDR3 nucleotides are TGTGCCAGCAGCTCGAGGGACAGGGAAGGTCGCGAGCAGTACTTC. Translation gives CASSSRDREGREQYF. The chain employs TRBV7-9 and TRBJ2-7; 9 nucleotides agree with TRBD1. V shed 4 bases and J 6 bases; nucleotides not matched to a gene: 10. The CDR3 runs 15 residues. The germline CDR1 and CDR2 sequences are SEHNR and FQNEAQ (reference sequence).

Turning to this clone: This is likely an artifact of a read error, given a far larger clone one base away. Different DNA sequences within this sample yield the same CDR3. V is TRBV5-1 and J is TRBJ1-3; no clear D. Germline CDR1 is SGHRS and CDR2 is YFSETQ. CDR3 size: 14 residues. This chain's CDR3 is CASSLVSLGNTIYF. In nucleotides, the CDR3 is TGCGCCAGCAGCTTGGTGTCACTTGGAAACACTATATATTTT.

This clone was detected a few times. CDR3 nucleotides: TGTGCCAGCAGGGAACAGGGTATCGGGACTGAAGCTTTCTTT. Its protein is CASREQGIGTEAFF. The V and J genes are TRBV7-9 and TRBJ1-1; weak D call: TRBD1 (6 bases). In germline, CDR1 is SEHNR, CDR2 FQNEAQ (reference sequence). V lost 6 bases to trimming and J lost 5 bases, with 16 bases between them. The CDR3 consists of 14 residues.

In its sample, this clone was seen once. V and J are TRBV11-1 and TRBJ2-1; TRBD2 matches 10 bases. This CDR3 spans 15 amino acids. J was trimmed by 4 bases and V by 5 bases; bases with no gene match: 5. Germline V gene sequence: CDR1 SGHAT, CDR2 FQDESV (reference sequence). The CDR3 here is CASSLSGRGYNEQFF. CDR3 bases: TGTGCCAGCAGCCTCAGCGGGAGGGGGTACAATGAGCAGTTCTTC.

V is TRBV5-1 and J is TRBJ2-3; no clear D. Germline-derived CDR1 and CDR2 are SGHRS and YFSETQ. The ends were cut back, 4 bases at V and 0 bases at J, with 3 bases in the middle. CDR3 length equals 12 residues. The CDR3 loop is CASSISTDTQYF. The CDR3 nucleotides read TGCGCCAGCAGCATTAGCACAGATACGCAGTATTTT.

The V and J genes are TRBV7-3 and TRBJ1-1; D gene ambiguous. The germline V gene encodes CDR1 SGHTA and CDR2 FQGTGA. This CDR3 spans 15 amino acids. The V and J ends lost 4 bases and 1 base respectively, with 13 bases between them. The CDR3 bases are TGTGCCAGCAGCTCCTCAACATGGAAGAACACTGAAGCTTTCTTT. It specifies CASSSSTWKNTEAFF. The full variable domain, rest sourced from reference TRBV7-3 and TRBJ1-1, is GAGVSQTPSNKVTEKGKYVELRCDPISGHTALYWYRQSLGQGPEFLIYFQGTGAADDSGLPNDRFFAVRPEGSVSTLKIQRTERGDSAVYLCASSSSTWKNTEAFFGQGTRLTVV.

The chain combines TRBV27 with TRBJ2-6, with D perhaps matching TRBD1 (6 bases). The length of the CDR3 is 13 residues. The germline V gene encodes CDR1 MNHEY and CDR2 SMNVEV (reference sequence). The V gene lost 11 bases and the J gene lost 12 bases, with 20 bases spanning the gap. CDR3 loop: CACAPGQLAVLTF. The CDR3 region has the DNA TGTGCCTGCGCCCCGGGACAACTCGCCGTCCTGACTTTC.

The V and J genes are TRBV6-5 and TRBJ1-3; the match to TRBD1 covers 9 bases. V shed 5 bases and J 4 bases; nucleotides not matched to a gene: 3. CDR3 size: 14 residues. Germline lookup yields CDR1 MNHEY and CDR2 SVGAGI. CDR3: CASSRTGAGNTIYF. The CDR3 coding sequence is TGTGCCAGCAGTCGGACAGGGGCAGGAAACACCATATATTTT.

The chain links TRBV9 to TRBJ1-2, with D perhaps matching TRBD1 (5 bases). Trimming took 0 bases from V and 8 from J, leaving 11 bases between them. The CDR3 totals 13 residues. CDR1 is SGDLS and CDR2 is YYNGEE in the germline V gene. CDR3 sequence (DNA): TGTGCCAGCAGCGTAGGGGGCGCGTTCGGCTACACCTTC. Amino acids: CASSVGGAFGYTF.

For this clone: A far larger clone is off by one base, so a read error is likely. The V call is TRBV4-3, the J call TRBJ2-4; TRBD1 or TRBD2 may be the D gene (6 bases each). Germline V gene lookup returns CDR1 LGHNA and CDR2 YSLEER. This CDR3 contains 15 residues. The CDR3, as DNA: TGCGCCAGCAGCCAAGATGGGGCGCGCGGGGACATTCGGTACTTC. This encodes CASSQDGARGDIRYF.

The CDR3 DNA follows: TGTGCCTGGGGCTCGGGGTCTGGGGCCAACGTCCTGACTTTC. It encodes CAWGSGSGANVLTF. The chain carries TRBV30 and TRBJ2-6; possibly TRBD2 for D (5 bases). The CDR3 length is 14 residues. The germline V and J ends were trimmed by 5 bases and 1 base, with 9 bases remaining between them. From germline, CDR1 is GTSNPN and CDR2 SVGIG (reference sequence).

The chain carries TRBV5-1 and TRBJ2-2; D is undetermined. Per germline, CDR1 SGHRS and CDR2 YFSETQ. The CDR3 spans 15 residues. Trimming removed 0 bases from V and 2 bases from J, with 8 bases in between. This chain's CDR3 is CASSLDPCNTGELFF. CDR3 DNA: TGCGCCAGCAGCTTGGACCCCTGTAACACCGGGGAGCTGTTTTTT.

The rearrangement uses TRBV28 and TRBJ2-7; 9 nucleotides agree with TRBD2. Germline V lookup: CDR1 MDHEN, CDR2 SYDVKM. After removal of 8 bases from V and 7 bases from J, the junction contained 9 bases not matched to a gene. The CDR3 spans 13 residues. Here the CDR3 DNA reads TGTGCCAGCGGCCGACTAGCGGTGGAGGAGCAGTACTTC. Protein: CASGRLAVEEQYF.

CDR3: CASRVGSNYNEQFF. For the CDR3, the DNA is TGTGCCAGCAGGGTTGGGTCAAACTACAATGAGCAGTTCTTC. The V gene is TRBV2, the J gene TRBJ2-1; D remains ambiguous. Germline-derived CDR1 and CDR2 are SNHLY and FYNNEI. The CDR3 has 14 amino acids. Trimming cost V 6 bases and J 3 bases, with 12 bases left between them.

This clone has more than one count but fewer than ten. The J gene is TRBJ2-5, the V gene TRBV5-1; 11 positions match TRBD2. The germline gives CDR1 SGHRS, CDR2 YFSETQ. With V trimmed by 6 bases and J by 4 bases, 8 bases remained unmatched. This CDR3 has 15 residues. CDR3 bases: TGCGCCAGCACAGTAGCGGGAGGGTCTGGAGAGACCCAGTACTTC. Translation gives CASTVAGGSGETQYF.

V and J are TRBV6-6 and TRBJ2-2; possible D gene TRBD2, 5 bases. The CDR3 is 13 residues long. CDR1 MNHNY and CDR2 SVGAGI come from the germline V gene (reference sequence). Between the trimmed V and J ends, which lost 2 bases and 8 bases, there was a span of 9 bases. The CDR3 sequence is CASSYTPGGELFF. The CDR3 DNA follows: TGTGCCAGCAGTTACACCCCGGGAGGGGAGCTGTTTTTT.

As to this clone: Other nucleotide sequences in the sample specify the same CDR3. V gene TRBV5-1 combines with J gene TRBJ2-1; 11 nucleotides align to TRBD2. The CDR3 is 15 residues long. CDR1 and CDR2 from the germline V gene are SGHRS and YFSETQ. V shed 4 bases and J 3 bases; nucleotides not matched to a gene: 3. CDR3 protein: CASSTGTSGYNEQFF. Written as DNA, the CDR3 is TGCGCCAGCAGCACCGGGACTAGCGGCTACAATGAGCAGTTCTTC.

This sequence joins TRBV7-2 and TRBJ1-3; TRBD1 agrees at 8 bases. Germline V gene sequence: CDR1 SGHTA, CDR2 FQGNSA. J gave up 7 bases and V 3 bases, and 8 bases lay outside the gene matches. The CDR3 is 15 amino acids. This CDR3 reads CASSFSGTGLNTIYF. In DNA form, the CDR3 reads TGTGCCAGCAGCTTTTCCGGGACAGGCCTGAACACCATATATTTT.

Note on this clone: One end of the junction varies from germline; a read error may be responsible. This CDR3 is also generated by other DNA sequences in the sample. V is TRBV30 and J is TRBJ1-1, with D hard to call. The CDR3 is made up of 11 amino acids. The germline CDR1 and CDR2 sequences are GTSNPN and SVGIG (reference sequence). In DNA form, the CDR3 reads TGTGCCTGGAGGTACATGACTGAAGCCTTCTTT. Amino acid sequence: CAWRYMTEAFF.

The J gene is TRBJ2-7, the V gene TRBV18; tentatively, D is TRBD2 (6 bases). The germline V gene has CDR1 KGHSH and CDR2 LQKENI. V was shortened by 0 bases and J by 5 bases, with 17 bases between the two germline ends. The CDR3 is made up of 16 amino acids. The CDR3: CASSPPSRYGGNEQYF. The DNA of the CDR3 is TGTGCCAGCTCACCACCATCCAGATACGGGGGTAACGAGCAGTACTTC.

For this clone: This clone may be a read error of a much larger clone one base away. The chain has TRBV7-9 and TRBJ2-1, with D hard to call. The CDR3 is 13 amino acids. V shed 1 base and J shed 5 bases, with 6 bases lying between them. Germline lookup yields CDR1 SEHNR and CDR2 FQNEAQ (reference sequence). Written as DNA, the CDR3 is TGTGCCAGCAGCTTAGGGGCGGACAATGAGCAGTTCTTC. This encodes CASSLGADNEQFF.

The CDR3 here is CASRQTGGDHTGELFF. The CDR3 region has the DNA TGTGCCAGCAGGCAGACAGGGGGCGATCACACCGGGGAGCTGTTTTTT. The chain employs TRBV6-4 and TRBJ2-2, with 10 positions matching TRBD1. With V trimmed by 6 bases and J by 3 bases, 7 bases remained unmatched. Germline CDR1 reads MRHNA; CDR2 reads SNTAGT. CDR3 size: 16 residues.

The genes are TRBV9 and TRBJ2-1; 8 positions agree with TRBD2. Trimming at V came to 3 bases and at J to 3 bases, leaving 8 bases not matched to a gene. Germline CDR1 SGDLS, CDR2 YYNGEE. The CDR3 length is 16 residues. The CDR3: CASSATGREVYNEQFF. CDR3 DNA: TGTGCCAGCAGCGCCACGGGGCGGGAGGTCTACAATGAGCAGTTCTTC.